These T cell receptor beta chains were read from a single sample in a study of blood T cell repertoires in COVID-19. The data were produced by immunoSEQ multiplex PCR, yet TCRdb's version contains in-frame clones alone and is incomplete. The sample holds around 140,000 clones; about 90% are singletons and the top ten take less than 45%. Sequencing was done on a sample of peripheral blood. The receptors stem from a man between 50 and 59 years old who had recovered from COVID-19. Each CDR3 is given with its conserved first and last residue. The D gene is left open where the match is weak. Size is stated for part of the rows, as once, few or many counts, or as a class when the clone is expanded.

V gene	J gene	clone size	D gene	CDR3 protein	CDR3 DNA
TRBV19	TRBJ2-1	-	TRBD1	CASSPSRDRYNEQFF	TGTGCCAGTAGTCCGTCCCGGGACAGATACAATGAGCAGTTCTTC
TRBV29-1	TRBJ1-1	-	TRBD1	CSVARGQGTTEAFF	TGCAGCGTGGCTCGGGGACAGGGTACCACTGAAGCTTTCTTT
TRBV19	TRBJ1-2	-	-	CASSIPDTPNYGYTF	TGTGCCAGTAGTATACCGGACACCCCCAACTATGGCTACACCTTC
TRBV3-1/TRBV3-2	TRBJ2-3	-	TRBD1	CASSRDRGTDTQYF	TGTGCCAGCAGCCGGGACAGGGGGACAGATACGCAGTATTTT
TRBV18	TRBJ2-5	few	TRBD2	CASSPIPSGGAEETQYF	TGTGCCAGCTCACCAATCCCTAGCGGGGGGGCAGAAGAGACCCAGTACTTC
TRBV7-2	TRBJ2-7	once	-	CASSLAFQGTYEQYF	TGTGCCAGCAGCTTAGCTTTCCAGGGAACCTACGAGCAGTACTTC
TRBV7-2	TRBJ2-3	few	-	CASSLVPIDTQYF	TGTGCCAGCAGCTTAGTCCCCATAGATACGCAGTATTTT
TRBV27	TRBJ1-5	-	TRBD1	CASSLWAGTANQPQHF	TGTGCCAGCAGTTTATGGGCCGGGACAGCCAATCAGCCCCAGCATTTT
TRBV5-1	TRBJ2-7	-	TRBD2	CASSLSSGGTSYEQYF	TGCGCCAGCAGCTTAAGTAGCGGGGGTACCTCCTACGAGCAGTACTTC
TRBV4-3	TRBJ1-1	-	TRBD1	CASSQELDRGRIGTEAFF	TGCGCCAGCAGCCAAGAGTTGGACAGGGGGCGGATTGGTACTGAAGCTTTCTTT
TRBV18	TRBJ1-1	once	TRBD1	CASSPQSGQGMGAFF	TGTGCCAGCTCACCACAATCAGGACAGGGGATGGGAGCTTTCTTT
TRBV7-6	TRBJ2-7	-	TRBD1	CASSRDRREEQYF	TGTGCCAGCAGCCGGGACAGGCGCGAGGAGCAGTACTTC
TRBV7-9	TRBJ1-3	-	TRBD1	CASSLAKTGVGNTIYF	TGTGCCAGCAGCTTAGCCAAGACAGGGGTTGGAAACACCATATATTTT
TRBV7-8	TRBJ2-2	-	TRBD1	CASSSPRTGANLNTGELFF	TGTGCCAGCAGCTCTCCCCGGACAGGGGCGAACCTAAACACCGGGGAGCTGTTTTTT